The following is a TCR beta chain sequence with its context. Under the authors' procedure: Amplification with reference gene primers provided the estimates of nucleated cell counts. Sequencing used immunoSEQ multiplex PCR; TCRdb keeps in-frame clones, though not all of them. The D gene and trimming were derived from the DNA, and the V and J assignments and clone size from that table. The sample includes some 380,000 clones, 70% to 85% of them seen just once. The data originate from a study of blood T cell repertoires in COVID-19. Background on the study: The United States, Italy and Spain were the sources of the acute and convalescent COVID-19 samples.

V was clipped by 2 bases and J by 3 bases; unmatched bases: 2. Germline assignment: CDR1 SGDLS and CDR2 YYNGEE. This CDR3 has 16 amino acids. The chain uses TRBV9 and TRBJ2-1; the match to TRBD2 covers 13 bases. The sample comprised peripheral blood. The TCR comes from a human donor with acute or convalescent COVID-19. The donor label of this sample is uncertain. For the CDR3, the DNA is TGTGCCAGCAGCGTGTGGACTAGCGGGGGCTACAATGAGCAGTTCTTC. It yields the protein CASSVWTSGGYNEQFF.